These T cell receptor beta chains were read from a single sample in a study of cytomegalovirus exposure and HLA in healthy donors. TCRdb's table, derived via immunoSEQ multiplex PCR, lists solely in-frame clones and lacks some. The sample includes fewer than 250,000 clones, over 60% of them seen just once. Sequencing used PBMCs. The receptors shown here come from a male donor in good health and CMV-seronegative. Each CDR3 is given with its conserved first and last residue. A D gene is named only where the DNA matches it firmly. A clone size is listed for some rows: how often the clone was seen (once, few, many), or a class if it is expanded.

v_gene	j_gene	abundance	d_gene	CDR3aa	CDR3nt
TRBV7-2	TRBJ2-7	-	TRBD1	CASSQTGVYEQYF	TGTGCCAGCAGTCAAACAGGGGTCTACGAGCAGTACTTC
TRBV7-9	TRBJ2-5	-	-	CSSSLGGGQETQYF	TGTTCCAGCAGCTTAGGGGGGGGCCAAGAGACCCAGTACTTC
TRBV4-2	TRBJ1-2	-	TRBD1	CASSQDQGDGHGYTF	TGTGCCAGCAGCCAAGACCAGGGGGATGGTCATGGCTACACCTTC
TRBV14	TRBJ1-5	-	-	CASSQVPAGGEGEHQPQHF	TGTGCCAGCAGCCAAGTTCCTGCTGGGGGGGAGGGGGAACATCAGCCCCAGCATTTT
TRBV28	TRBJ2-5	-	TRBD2	CASSLLAGVGLAGGMETQYF	TGTGCCAGCAGTTTATTAGCAGGGGTCGGCCTAGCGGGGGGGATGGAGACCCAGTACTTC
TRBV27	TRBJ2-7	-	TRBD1	CASSFSTGELPNEQYF	TGTGCCAGCAGTTTCTCAACAGGGGAACTCCCCAACGAGCAGTACTTC
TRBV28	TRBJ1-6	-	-	CASRGGQVVLHF	TGTGCCAGCAGGGGGGGGCAAGTGGTCCTCCACTTT
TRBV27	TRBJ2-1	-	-	CASSFIASDYNEQFF	TGTGCCAGCAGTTTTATCGCCTCAGACTACAATGAGCAGTTCTTC
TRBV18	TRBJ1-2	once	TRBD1	CASSFSTGDYGYTF	TGTGCCAGCTCTTTTTCGACAGGGGACTATGGCTACACCTTC
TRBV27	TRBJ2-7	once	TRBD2	CASTRGLAYEQYF	TGTGCCAGCACCCGCGGACTAGCCTACGAGCAGTACTTC
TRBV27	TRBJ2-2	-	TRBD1	CASIKQGRNTGELFF	TGTGCCAGCATTAAACAGGGGAGAAACACCGGGGAGCTGTTTTTT
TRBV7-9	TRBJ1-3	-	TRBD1	CASSWDSAGNTIYF	TGTGCCAGCAGCTGGGACAGCGCCGGAAACACCATATATTTT
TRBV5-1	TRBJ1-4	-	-	CASSLRGIGTNEKLFF	TGCGCCAGCAGCTTGCGGGGTATCGGGACTAATGAAAAACTGTTTTTT
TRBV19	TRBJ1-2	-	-	CASSRVPYGYTF	TGTGCCAGTAGTCGAGTACCCTATGGCTACACCTTC
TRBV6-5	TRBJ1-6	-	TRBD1	CASRGQGYLLHF	TGTGCCAGCAGAGGACAGGGTTATCTGCTCCACTTT
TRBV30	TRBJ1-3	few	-	CAWSVSRAAGNTIYF	TGTGCCTGGAGTGTCTCCAGGGCGGCTGGAAACACCATATATTTT
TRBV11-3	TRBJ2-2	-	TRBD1	CASSPGQGNTGELFF	TGTGCCAGCAGCCCGGGACAGGGAAACACCGGGGAGCTGTTTTTT
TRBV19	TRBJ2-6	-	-	CASKGAGANVLTF	TGTGCCAGTAAAGGGGCTGGGGCCAACGTCCTGACTTTC
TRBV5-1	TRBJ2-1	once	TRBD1	CASSFQPGTGRSYNEQFF	TGCGCCAGCAGCTTCCAGCCGGGGACAGGGAGGTCCTACAATGAGCAGTTCTTC
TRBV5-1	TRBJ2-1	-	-	CASSLQGVVDEQFF	TGCGCCAGCAGCTTACAGGGTGTGGTCGATGAGCAGTTCTTC
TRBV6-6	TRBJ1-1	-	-	CASSYAGQRNTEAFF	TGTGCCAGCAGTTACGCAGGACAAAGAAACACTGAAGCTTTCTTT
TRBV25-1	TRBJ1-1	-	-	CASSDRVLNTEAFF	TGTGCCAGCAGTGACAGGGTATTAAACACTGAAGCTTTCTTT
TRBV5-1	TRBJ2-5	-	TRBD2	CASRTTSGQETQYF	TGCGCCAGCAGAACCACTAGCGGTCAAGAGACCCAGTACTTC
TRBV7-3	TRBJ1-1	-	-	CASSPRGGGTEAFF	TGTGCCAGCAGTCCAAGGGGAGGGGGGACTGAAGCTTTCTTT
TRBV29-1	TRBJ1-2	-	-	CSVEESGLYGYTF	TGCAGCGTTGAAGAGAGTGGACTTTATGGCTACACCTTC
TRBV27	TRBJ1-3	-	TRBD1	CASSTGAGNTIYF	TGTGCCAGCTCGACAGGGGCTGGAAACACCATATATTTT
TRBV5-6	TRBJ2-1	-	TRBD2	CASSLGARTNGGEQFF	TGTGCCAGCAGCTTGGGGGCTAGAACCAACGGGGGGGAGCAGTTCTTC
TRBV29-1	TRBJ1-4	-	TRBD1	CSVETGGSEKLFF	TGCAGCGTGGAGACAGGGGGCAGTGAAAAACTGTTTTTT
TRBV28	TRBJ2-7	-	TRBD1	CASLKNLGQGAGEQYF	TGTGCCAGCCTTAAGAACCTGGGACAGGGGGCGGGAGAGCAGTACTTC
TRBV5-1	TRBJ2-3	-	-	CASSSRGREVTDTQYF	TGCGCCAGCAGCTCCAGGGGAAGAGAGGTCACAGATACGCAGTATTTT
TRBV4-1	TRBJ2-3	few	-	CASSQPASWDTQYF	TGCGCCAGCAGCCAACCAGCTAGTTGGGATACGCAGTATTTT
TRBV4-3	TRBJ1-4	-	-	CASSQVARGIYNEKLFF	TGCGCCAGCAGCCAAGTCGCCCGGGGGATCTATAATGAAAAACTGTTTTTT
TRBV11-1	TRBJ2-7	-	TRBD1	CASSLGTGGKDEQYF	TGTGCCAGCAGCTTAGGCACAGGGGGCAAGGACGAGCAGTACTTC
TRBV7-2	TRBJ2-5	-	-	CASSLDRRGSETQYF	TGTGCCAGCAGCTTAGACCGCAGGGGTTCAGAGACCCAGTACTTC
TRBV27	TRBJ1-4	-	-	CASSLLLNEKLFF	TGTGCCAGCAGTTTACTCCTTAATGAAAAACTGTTTTTT
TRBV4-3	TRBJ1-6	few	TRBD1	CASSQGPGTGGGSPLHF	TGCGCCAGCAGCCAAGGCCCCGGGACAGGGGGTGGTTCACCCCTCCACTTT
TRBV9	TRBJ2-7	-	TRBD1	CASSSNRGSSTYEQYF	TGTGCCAGCAGCAGCAACAGGGGTAGTAGTACCTACGAGCAGTACTTC
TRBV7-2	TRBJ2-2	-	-	CASSSTKSGELFF	TGTGCCAGCAGCTCCACTAAATCCGGGGAGCTGTTTTTT
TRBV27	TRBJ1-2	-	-	CASSSDRDFYGYTF	TGTGCCAGCAGTTCAGACAGAGATTTCTATGGCTACACCTTC
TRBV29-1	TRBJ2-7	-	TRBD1	CSVASGQGILTYEQYF	TGCAGCGTCGCCTCGGGACAGGGAATACTTACCTACGAGCAGTACTTC
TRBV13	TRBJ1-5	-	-	CASSHGQDPQPQHF	TGTGCCAGCAGCCACGGACAAGACCCTCAGCCCCAGCATTTT
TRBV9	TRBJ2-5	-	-	CASSVGPQRSQETQYF	TGTGCCAGCAGCGTCGGACCCCAGCGGAGCCAAGAGACCCAGTACTTC
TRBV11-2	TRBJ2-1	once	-	CASSLDPRGEQFF	TGTGCCAGCAGCTTAGATCCTAGAGGGGAGCAGTTCTTC
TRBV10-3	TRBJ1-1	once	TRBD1	CAISATGEATEAFF	TGTGCCATCAGTGCTACAGGGGAGGCCACTGAAGCTTTCTTT
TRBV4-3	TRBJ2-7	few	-	CASSQEPGWNYEQYF	TGCGCCAGCAGCCAAGAGCCAGGGTGGAATTACGAGCAGTACTTC
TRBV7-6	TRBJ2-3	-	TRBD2	CASSRQALAGITTDTQYF	TGTGCCAGCAGCCGCCAAGCCCTAGCGGGGATAACCACAGATACGCAGTATTTT
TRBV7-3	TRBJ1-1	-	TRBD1	CASSSGEGTGRDTEAFF	TGTGCCAGCAGCTCAGGGGAGGGGACAGGGAGGGACACTGAAGCTTTCTTT
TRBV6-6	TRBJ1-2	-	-	CASSNRVSNYGYTF	TGTGCCAGCAGCAACAGAGTCTCTAACTATGGCTACACCTTC
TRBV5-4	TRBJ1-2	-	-	CASSLGRHQGGYTF	TGTGCCAGCAGCTTGGGACGCCACCAGGGAGGCTACACCTTC
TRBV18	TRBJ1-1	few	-	CASSRSGDRNTEAFF	TGTGCCAGCTCACGGTCAGGGGATCGGAACACTGAAGCTTTCTTT
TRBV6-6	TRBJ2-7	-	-	CATTTFRTTYEQYF	TGTGCCACCACAACGTTTCGGACTACATACGAGCAGTACTTC
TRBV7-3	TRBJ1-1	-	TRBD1	CASSLQGAGTEAFF	TGTGCCAGCAGCCTACAGGGGGCAGGCACTGAAGCTTTCTTT